A selection of T cell receptor beta chains follows, all from one sample in a study of human CD8 memory T cell subsets. TCRdb re-called the 5' RACE reads, yielding one record per CDR3 amino acid sequence without DNA. The sample table sets out about 3,600 distinct CDR3 sequences. The sample comprised CD8+ effector memory T cells (TEM) sorted from PBMCs. Receptors originate from a human donor in good health. CDR3s include the opening cysteine and the closing phenylalanine or tryptophan. Rows may omit the clone size; those that give it use once, few, many or a size class.

J gene: TRBJ2-7; clone size: NA; V gene: TRBV20-1; CDR3 protein: CSARDRLGAGGRYEQYF
J gene: TRBJ2-5; clone size: NA; V gene: TRBV28; CDR3 protein: CASSLGLADPRETQYF
J gene: TRBJ2-7; clone size: medium-sized; V gene: TRBV28; CDR3 protein: CASSSQLAGEKLVNEQYF
J gene: TRBJ1-5; clone size: large; V gene: TRBV29-1; CDR3 protein: CSTGSGEGSPQHF
J gene: TRBJ2-5; clone size: NA; V gene: TRBV3-1; CDR3 protein: CASSRGTSGSPVETQYF
J gene: TRBJ2-7; clone size: NA; V gene: TRBV11-1; CDR3 protein: CASSLDSWNEQYF
J gene: TRBJ2-1; clone size: NA; V gene: TRBV5-4; CDR3 protein: CASSLGTSGPYNEQFF
J gene: TRBJ2-3; clone size: NA; V gene: TRBV7-9; CDR3 protein: CASSLSGTDTQYF
J gene: TRBJ2-5; clone size: medium-sized; V gene: TRBV7-8; CDR3 protein: CASSSPSGRVVETQYF
J gene: TRBJ2-1; clone size: medium-sized; V gene: TRBV27; CDR3 protein: CASSWDRGNEQFF
J gene: TRBJ2-7; clone size: NA; V gene: TRBV12-3/TRBV12-4; CDR3 protein: CASSPLGHGEYEQYF
J gene: TRBJ2-7; clone size: large; V gene: TRBV6-6; CDR3 protein: CASSLSAGVVEQYF
J gene: TRBJ2-7; clone size: NA; V gene: TRBV20-1; CDR3 protein: CSARGTSGSYEQYF
J gene: TRBJ1-6; clone size: NA; V gene: TRBV4-2; CDR3 protein: CASSQLQGTGNSPLHF
J gene: TRBJ2-7; clone size: NA; V gene: TRBV5-1; CDR3 protein: CASSLFDSSHEQYF
J gene: TRBJ2-7; clone size: medium-sized; V gene: TRBV4-1; CDR3 protein: CASSQDRGSLYEQYF
J gene: TRBJ2-1; clone size: NA; V gene: TRBV7-9; CDR3 protein: CASSSERLVGNEQFF
J gene: TRBJ2-7; clone size: NA; V gene: TRBV28; CDR3 protein: CASSFISYEQYF
J gene: TRBJ2-7; clone size: NA; V gene: TRBV6-6; CDR3 protein: CAGRDSLSYEQYF
J gene: TRBJ1-5; clone size: NA; V gene: TRBV20-1; CDR3 protein: CSARDPDSVSNQPQHF
J gene: TRBJ2-7; clone size: NA; V gene: TRBV7-2; CDR3 protein: CASSRYDTGTYEQYF
J gene: TRBJ2-3; clone size: medium-sized; V gene: TRBV27; CDR3 protein: CASRSGTITDTQYF
J gene: TRBJ2-1; clone size: medium-sized; V gene: TRBV7-9; CDR3 protein: CASSLTGQNPSSYNEQFF
J gene: TRBJ2-7; clone size: NA; V gene: TRBV10-3; CDR3 protein: CAISPTDSYEQYF
J gene: TRBJ1-1; clone size: NA; V gene: TRBV13; CDR3 protein: CASSLSAGGKGTEAFF
J gene: TRBJ2-7; clone size: NA; V gene: TRBV7-9; CDR3 protein: CASSHSARSYEQYF
J gene: TRBJ2-1; clone size: NA; V gene: TRBV12-3/TRBV12-4; CDR3 protein: CASSLGEHSYNEQFF
J gene: TRBJ1-1; clone size: NA; V gene: TRBV6-1; CDR3 protein: CASSEGGEHTEAFF
J gene: TRBJ2-7; clone size: medium-sized; V gene: TRBV7-8; CDR3 protein: CASSLRTGRTYEQYF
J gene: TRBJ2-7; clone size: NA; V gene: TRBV27; CDR3 protein: CASIGTGYEQYF
J gene: TRBJ2-1; clone size: NA; V gene: TRBV19; CDR3 protein: CASRDAVSPSLQFF
J gene: TRBJ2-1; clone size: NA; V gene: TRBV2; CDR3 protein: CASSGVEPFNEQFF
J gene: TRBJ2-7; clone size: NA; V gene: TRBV27; CDR3 protein: CASSQGPWDYEQYF
J gene: TRBJ2-7; clone size: medium-sized; V gene: TRBV29-1; CDR3 protein: CSVGGGEFYEQYF
J gene: TRBJ2-4; clone size: NA; V gene: TRBV30; CDR3 protein: CACDRDRGQGKNIQYF
J gene: TRBJ2-7; clone size: NA; V gene: TRBV20-1; CDR3 protein: CSARDRDSYSYEQYF
J gene: TRBJ2-1; clone size: NA; V gene: TRBV30; CDR3 protein: CAWTYYNEQFF
J gene: TRBJ2-7; clone size: NA; V gene: TRBV20-1; CDR3 protein: CSARLLQGAREEQYF
J gene: TRBJ2-3; clone size: NA; V gene: TRBV30; CDR3 protein: CARGGADTDTQYF
J gene: TRBJ1-2; clone size: NA; V gene: TRBV7-8; CDR3 protein: CASSLAQPGANYGYTF
J gene: TRBJ2-1; clone size: NA; V gene: TRBV24-1; CDR3 protein: CATSDPSGGYNEQFF
J gene: TRBJ2-4; clone size: NA; V gene: TRBV7-9; CDR3 protein: CASSGGGQIQYF